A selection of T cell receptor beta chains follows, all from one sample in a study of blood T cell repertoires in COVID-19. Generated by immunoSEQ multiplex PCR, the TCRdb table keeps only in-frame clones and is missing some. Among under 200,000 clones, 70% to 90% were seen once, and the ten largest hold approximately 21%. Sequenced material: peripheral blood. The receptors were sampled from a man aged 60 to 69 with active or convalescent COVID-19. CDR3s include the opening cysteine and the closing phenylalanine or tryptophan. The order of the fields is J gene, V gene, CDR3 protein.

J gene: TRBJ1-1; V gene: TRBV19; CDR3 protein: CASSQGWVMNTEAFF
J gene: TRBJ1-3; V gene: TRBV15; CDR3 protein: CATSRANKVGNTIYF
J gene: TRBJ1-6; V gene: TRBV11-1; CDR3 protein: CASSLLDRASPLHF
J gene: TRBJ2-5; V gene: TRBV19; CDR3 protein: CASSINTQETQYF
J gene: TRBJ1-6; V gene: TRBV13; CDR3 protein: CASSRDRGISPLHF
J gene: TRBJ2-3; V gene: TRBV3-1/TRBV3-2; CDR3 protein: CASSSNLADTQYF
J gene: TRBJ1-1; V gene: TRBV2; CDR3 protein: CASSLQGEDTEAFF
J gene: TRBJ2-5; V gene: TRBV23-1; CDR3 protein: CASSQKGQGRETQYF
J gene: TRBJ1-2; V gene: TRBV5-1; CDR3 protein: CASSLNGGRSYGYTF
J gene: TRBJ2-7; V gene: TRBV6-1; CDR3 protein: CASSVTGGLSSYEQYF
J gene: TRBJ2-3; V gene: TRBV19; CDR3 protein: CASSRLAGGTTDTQYF
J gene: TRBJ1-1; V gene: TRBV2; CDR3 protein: CASRPLTQGYTEAFF
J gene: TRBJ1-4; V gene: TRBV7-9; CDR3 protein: CASSLARVVGEKLFF
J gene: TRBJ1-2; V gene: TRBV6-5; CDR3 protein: CASSLPGHEGYTF
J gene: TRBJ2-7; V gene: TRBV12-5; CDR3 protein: CASGLVGTTYEQYF
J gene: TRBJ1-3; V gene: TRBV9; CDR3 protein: CASSPGQGVPGNTIYF